This entry is about one TCR beta chain. Antigen specificity is unknown. This entry comes from a study of monozygotic twins with cystic fibrosis. For the study at large: With about 15 PCR cycles, barcoded libraries came from around 3 micrograms of fragmented DNA. General study results and limits: Nucleotide-identical clonotype sharing was significantly higher within monozygotic CF twin pairs than between unrelated CF individuals. In 13 of 16 pairs, V gene usage was closest to the co-twin's. Low clonality (median roughly 0.009) suggested a mostly naive repertoire.

The protocol was immunoSEQ multiplex PCR, while the TCRdb copy is restricted to in-frame clones and leaves out a portion. Among approximately 36,000 clones listed, around nine tenths were seen once. The germline gives CDR1 SNHLY, CDR2 FYNNEI. This CDR3 spans 14 amino acids. Trimming shortened V by 6 bases and J by 1 base, and 10 bases separated the two germline ends. The receptor was derived from a boy aged 2-9 years with cystic fibrosis. The chain uses TRBV2 and TRBJ1-5; unclear D gene. The sample comprised blood. The CDR3 spells CASRRTRSNQPQHF. DNA for the CDR3: TGTGCCAGCAGACGGACTCGAAGCAATCAGCCCCAGCATTTT. Looking up the rest from reference TRBV2 and TRBJ1-5 gives the full variable domain: EPEVTQTPSHQVTQMGQEVILRCVPISNHLYFYWYRQILGQKVEFLVSFYNNEISEKSEIFDDQFSVERPDGSNFTLKIRSTKLEDSAMYFCASRRTRSNQPQHFGDGTRLSIL.